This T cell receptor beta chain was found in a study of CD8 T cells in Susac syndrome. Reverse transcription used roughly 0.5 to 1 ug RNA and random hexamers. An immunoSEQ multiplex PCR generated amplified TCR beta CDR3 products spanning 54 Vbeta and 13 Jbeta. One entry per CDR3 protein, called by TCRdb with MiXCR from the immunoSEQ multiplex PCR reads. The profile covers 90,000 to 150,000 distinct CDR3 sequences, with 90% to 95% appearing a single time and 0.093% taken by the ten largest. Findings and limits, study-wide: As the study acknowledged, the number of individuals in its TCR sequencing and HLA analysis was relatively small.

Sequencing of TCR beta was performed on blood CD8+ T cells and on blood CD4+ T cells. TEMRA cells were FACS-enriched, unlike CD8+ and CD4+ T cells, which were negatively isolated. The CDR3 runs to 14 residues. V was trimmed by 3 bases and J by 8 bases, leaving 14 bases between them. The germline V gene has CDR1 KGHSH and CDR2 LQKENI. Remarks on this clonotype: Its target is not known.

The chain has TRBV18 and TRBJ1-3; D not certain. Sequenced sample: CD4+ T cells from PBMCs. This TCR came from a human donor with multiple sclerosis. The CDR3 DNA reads TGTGCCAGCTCACCGGTCCCCAATCCGGACACCATATATTTT. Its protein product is CASSPVPNPDTIYF.